This T cell receptor beta chain is from a study of control samples from healthy donors and cancer patients. TCRdb's copy holds only in-frame clones and misses some; the assay was immunoSEQ multiplex PCR. The repertoire includes approximately 90,000 clones, roughly 80% of them detected once, and approximately 19% sits in the top ten. CDR3 length: 12 amino acids. Trimming cost V 5 bases and J 5 bases, with 9 bases left between them. Germline V gene lookup returns CDR1 MNHEY and CDR2 SMNVEV (reference sequence). The origin of this receptor is a man aged 25 to 40 in good health. Sequences were obtained from blood. The V gene is TRBV27, the J gene TRBJ1-1; D uncertain. The CDR3 region has the DNA TGTGCCAGCAGTCACGGGTTTACTGAAGCTTTCTTT. It translates to CASSHGFTEAFF.